The 2 T cell receptor beta chains below were found in one sample sequenced in a study of T cell therapy after organ transplantation. Using immunoSEQ multiplex PCR, the repertoire was profiled, and TCRdb retains in-frame clones only, with some absent. Of tens of thousands of clones in the sample, about 94% were seen once. What these receptors recognize is not known. The sequences come from CD8+ T cells from blood, collected before autologous CMV-specific T cell therapy. These receptor sequences come from a human patient who had received a solid organ transplant and had CMV disease.

The genes are TRBV13 and TRBJ2-5, with TRBD1 matching 7 bases. The ends lost 6 bases at V and 3 bases at J; junction bases unmatched: 10. The CDR3 extends over 15 amino acids. Germline CDR1 PRHDT, CDR2 FYEKMQ (reference sequence). The CDR3 here is CASRVAGGVEETQYF. CDR3 nucleotide sequence: TGTGCCAGCAGGGTGGCAGGGGGAGTTGAAGAGACCCAGTACTTC.

This clone was seen once. The chain couples TRBV6-5 to TRBJ2-7; the D gene is possibly TRBD1 (5 bases). CDR1 and CDR2 (germline): MNHEY, SVGAGI. This CDR3 is 14 amino acids long. The ends were cut back, 7 bases at V and 2 bases at J, with 15 bases in the middle. The CDR3 nucleotides are TGTGCCAGCAAACCAGGGCCTGCCGCCTACGAGCAGTACTTC. Protein product: CASKPGPAAYEQYF.